This TCR beta chain came from a study of CD8 T cells in Susac syndrome. Random hexamers served to reverse transcribe about 0.5 to 1 ug RNA. Amplification of TCR beta CDR3 by immunoSEQ multiplex PCR spanned 54 Vbeta and 13 Jbeta. TCRdb redid the calling of the immunoSEQ multiplex PCR reads with MiXCR, one entry per CDR3 protein. The sample records 200,000 to 250,000 distinct CDR3 sequences, 90% to 95% being singletons. TEMRA cells were FACS-enriched, with CD8+ and CD4+ T cells isolated negatively. The germline CDR1 and CDR2 sequences are SGHTA and FQGNSA. V was pared by 3 bases and J by 2 bases, with 6 bases of the junction left unmatched. The CDR3 sequence is 15 residues long.

The receptor was derived from a human donor with multiple sclerosis. Sequencing was done on a sample of CD8+ T cells from PBMCs. J is TRBJ2-7 and V is TRBV7-2, with 8 positions matching TRBD1. Written as DNA, the CDR3 is TGTGCCAGCAGCTTCAGGGGGACAGGTCCCTACGAGCAGTACTTC. It yields the protein CASSFRGTGPYEQYF. The full variable domain, completed using reference TRBV7-2 and TRBJ2-7, is GAGVSQSPSNKVTEKGKDVELRCDPISGHTALYWYRQSLGQGLEFLIYFQGNSAPDKSGLPSDRFSAERTGGSVSTLTIQRTQQEDSAVYLCASSFRGTGPYEQYFGPGTRLTVT.